This T cell receptor beta chain comes out of a study of T-cell memory formation after mild COVID-19. TCRdb fed the 5' RACE reads into MiXCR, producing one record per CDR3 protein. The table lists around 390,000 distinct CDR3 sequences, approximately 16% of them singletons. The table lists this clonotype with many counts. CDR3 length: 14 residues. Germline V gives CDR1 MNHEY, CDR2 SVGEGT. Trimming shortened V by 6 bases and J by 7 bases, and 15 bases separated the two germline ends. The chain recombines TRBV6-2 or TRBV6-3 with TRBJ1-4; D is perhaps TRBD1 (6 bases). The sequence derives from a man younger than 35 who had mild COVID-19 (a few samples of this study predate the infection). Cell type and time point are not known. Material for sequencing was PBMCs or a T cell subset sorted from them (not recorded which). In DNA, the CDR3 is TGTGCCAGCAGACGTCCCACACAGGGTGAAAAACTGTTTTTT. Its protein product is CASRRPTQGEKLFF.